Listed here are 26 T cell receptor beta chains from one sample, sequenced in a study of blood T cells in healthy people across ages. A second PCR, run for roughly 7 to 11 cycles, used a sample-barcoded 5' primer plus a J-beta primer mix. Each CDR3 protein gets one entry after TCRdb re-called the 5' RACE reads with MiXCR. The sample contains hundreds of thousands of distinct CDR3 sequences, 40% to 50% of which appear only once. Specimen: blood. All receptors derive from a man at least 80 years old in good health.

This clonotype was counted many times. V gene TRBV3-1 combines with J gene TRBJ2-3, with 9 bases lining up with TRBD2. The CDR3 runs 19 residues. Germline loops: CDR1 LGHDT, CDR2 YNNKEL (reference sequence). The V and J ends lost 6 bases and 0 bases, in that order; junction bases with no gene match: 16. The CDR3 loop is CASSFSGRTKVASTDTQYF. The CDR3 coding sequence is TGTGCCAGCAGTTTCAGCGGGAGGACCAAAGTAGCTAGCACAGATACGCAGTATTTT.

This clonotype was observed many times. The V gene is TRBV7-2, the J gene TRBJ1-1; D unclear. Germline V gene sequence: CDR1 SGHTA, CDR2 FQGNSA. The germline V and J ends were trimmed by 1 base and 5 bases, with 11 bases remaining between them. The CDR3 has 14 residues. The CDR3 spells CASSLEGGRTEAFF. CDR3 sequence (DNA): TGTGCCAGCAGCTTAGAGGGTGGAAGGACTGAAGCTTTCTTT.

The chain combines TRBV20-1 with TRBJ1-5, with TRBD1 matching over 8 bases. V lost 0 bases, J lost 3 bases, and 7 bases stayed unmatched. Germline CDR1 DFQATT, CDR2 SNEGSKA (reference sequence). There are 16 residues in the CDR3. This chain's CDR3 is CSARDSEQGVNQPQHF. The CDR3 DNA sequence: TGCAGTGCTAGAGATTCGGAACAGGGGGTCAATCAGCCCCAGCATTTT.

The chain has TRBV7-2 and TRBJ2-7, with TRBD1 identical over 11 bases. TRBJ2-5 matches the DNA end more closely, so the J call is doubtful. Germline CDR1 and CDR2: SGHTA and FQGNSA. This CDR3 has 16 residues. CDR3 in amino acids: CASSSLPGTGGETQYF. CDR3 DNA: TGTGCCAGCAGCTCACTACCCGGGACAGGGGGAGAGACCCAGTACTTC.

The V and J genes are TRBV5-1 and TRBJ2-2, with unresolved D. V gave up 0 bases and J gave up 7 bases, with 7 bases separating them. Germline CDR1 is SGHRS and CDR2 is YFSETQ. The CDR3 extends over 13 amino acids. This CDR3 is CASSLAGNGELFF. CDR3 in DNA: TGCGCCAGCAGCTTGGCGGGTAACGGGGAGCTGTTTTTT.

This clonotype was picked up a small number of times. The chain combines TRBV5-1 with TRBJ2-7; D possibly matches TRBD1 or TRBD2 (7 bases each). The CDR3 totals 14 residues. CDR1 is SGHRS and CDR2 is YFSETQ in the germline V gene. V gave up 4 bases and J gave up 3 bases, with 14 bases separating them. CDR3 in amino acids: CASSQGGFYYEQYF. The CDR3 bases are TGCGCCAGCAGCCAGGGGGGGTTTTACTACGAGCAGTACTTC.

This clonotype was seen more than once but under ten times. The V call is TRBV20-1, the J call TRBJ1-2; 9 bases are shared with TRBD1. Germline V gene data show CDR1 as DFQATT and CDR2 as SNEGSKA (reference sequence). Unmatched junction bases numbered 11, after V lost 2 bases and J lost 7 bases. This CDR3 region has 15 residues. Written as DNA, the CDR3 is TGCAGTGCTAGATACGTCGGGACAGGGAATCTTGGCTACACCTTC. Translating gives CSARYVGTGNLGYTF.

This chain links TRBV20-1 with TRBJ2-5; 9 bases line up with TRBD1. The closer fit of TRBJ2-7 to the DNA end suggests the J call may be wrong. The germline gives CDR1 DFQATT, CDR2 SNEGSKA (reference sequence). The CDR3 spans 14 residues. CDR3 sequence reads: CSARENRGHYEQYF. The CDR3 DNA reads TGCAGTGCTAGAGAGAACAGGGGGCACTACGAGCAGTACTTC.

This chain's CDR3 is CASSQDLSQGANNEQFF. In DNA, the CDR3 is TGTGCCAGCAGCCAAGATCTCAGTCAGGGGGCAAACAATGAGCAGTTCTTC. This chain joins TRBV3-1 and TRBJ2-1, with 8 nucleotides matching TRBD1. J gave up 5 bases and V 0 bases, and 9 bases lay outside the gene matches. This CDR3 has 17 residues. CDR1 LGHDT and CDR2 YNNKEL come from the germline V gene (reference sequence).

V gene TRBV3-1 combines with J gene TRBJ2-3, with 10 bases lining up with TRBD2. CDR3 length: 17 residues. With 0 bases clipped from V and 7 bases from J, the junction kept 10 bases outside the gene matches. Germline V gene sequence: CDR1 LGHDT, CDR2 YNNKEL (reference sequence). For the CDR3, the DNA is TGTGCCAGCAGCCAAGATCGGCTAGCGGGGGACATTTATACGCAGTATTTT. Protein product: CASSQDRLAGDIYTQYF.

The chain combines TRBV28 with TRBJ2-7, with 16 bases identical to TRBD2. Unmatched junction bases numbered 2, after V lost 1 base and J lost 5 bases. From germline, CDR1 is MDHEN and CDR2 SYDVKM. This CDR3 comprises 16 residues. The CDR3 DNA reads TGTGCCAGCAGTTTATCCGGGACTAGCGGGAGGGACGAGCAGTACTTC. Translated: CASSLSGTSGRDEQYF.

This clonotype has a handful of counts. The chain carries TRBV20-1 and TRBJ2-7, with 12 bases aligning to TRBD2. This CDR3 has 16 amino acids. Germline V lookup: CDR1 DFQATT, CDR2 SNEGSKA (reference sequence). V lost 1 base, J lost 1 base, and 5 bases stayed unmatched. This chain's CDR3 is CSARARLAGVSYEQYF. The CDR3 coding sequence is TGCAGTGCTAGAGCGAGACTAGCGGGAGTATCCTACGAGCAGTACTTC.

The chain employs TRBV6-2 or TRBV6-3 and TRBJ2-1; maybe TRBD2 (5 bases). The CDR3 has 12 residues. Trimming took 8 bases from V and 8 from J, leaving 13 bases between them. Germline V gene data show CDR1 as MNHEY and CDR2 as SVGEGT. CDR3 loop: CASQGLSHEQFF. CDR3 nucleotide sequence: TGTGCCAGCCAAGGACTTTCCCATGAGCAGTTCTTC.

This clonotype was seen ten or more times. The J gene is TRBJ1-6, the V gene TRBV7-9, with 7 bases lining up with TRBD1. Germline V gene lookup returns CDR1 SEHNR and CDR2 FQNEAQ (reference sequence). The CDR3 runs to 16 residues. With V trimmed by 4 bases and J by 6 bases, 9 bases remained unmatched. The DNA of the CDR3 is TGTGCCAGCAGCTCAACTAGACAGGGACGTAATTCACCCCTCCACTTT. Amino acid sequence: CASSSTRQGRNSPLHF.

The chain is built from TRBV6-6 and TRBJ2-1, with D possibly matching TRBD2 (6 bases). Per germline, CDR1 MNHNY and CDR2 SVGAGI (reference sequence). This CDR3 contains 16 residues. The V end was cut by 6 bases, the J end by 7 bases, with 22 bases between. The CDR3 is CASSPITQARENEQFF. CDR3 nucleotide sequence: TGTGCCAGCAGCCCCATCACGCAGGCCCGGGAGAATGAGCAGTTCTTC.

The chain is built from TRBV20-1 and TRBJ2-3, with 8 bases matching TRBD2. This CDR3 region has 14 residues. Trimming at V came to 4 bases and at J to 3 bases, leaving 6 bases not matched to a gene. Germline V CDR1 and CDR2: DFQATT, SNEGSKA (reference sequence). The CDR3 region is CSATGGAETDTQYF. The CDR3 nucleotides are TGCAGTGCTACCGGGGGGGCTGAGACAGATACGCAGTATTTT.

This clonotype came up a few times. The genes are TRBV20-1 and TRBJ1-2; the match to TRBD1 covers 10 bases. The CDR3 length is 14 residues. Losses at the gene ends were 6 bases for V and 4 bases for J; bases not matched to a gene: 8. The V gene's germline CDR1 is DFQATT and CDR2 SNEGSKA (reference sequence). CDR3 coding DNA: TGCAGTGCCGAGAGACAGGGGGCGGTCTATGGCTACACCTTC. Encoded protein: CSAERQGAVYGYTF.

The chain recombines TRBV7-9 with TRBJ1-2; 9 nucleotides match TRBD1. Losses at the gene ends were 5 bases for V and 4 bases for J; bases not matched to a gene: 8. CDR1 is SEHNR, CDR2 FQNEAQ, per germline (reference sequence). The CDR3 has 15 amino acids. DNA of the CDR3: TGTGCCAGCAGCCCTCGACAGGGGGTGGGCTATGGCTACACCTTC. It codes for CASSPRQGVGYGYTF.

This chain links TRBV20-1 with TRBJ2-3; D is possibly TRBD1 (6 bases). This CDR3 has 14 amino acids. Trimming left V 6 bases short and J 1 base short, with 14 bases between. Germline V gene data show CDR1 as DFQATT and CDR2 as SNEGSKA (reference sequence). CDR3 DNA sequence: TGCAGTGCCACGACAGGAGACGGCACAGATACGCAGTATTTT. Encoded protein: CSATTGDGTDTQYF.

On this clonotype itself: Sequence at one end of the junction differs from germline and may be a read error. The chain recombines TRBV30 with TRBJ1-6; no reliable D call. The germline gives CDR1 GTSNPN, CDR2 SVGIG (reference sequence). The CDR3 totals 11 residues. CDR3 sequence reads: CAWRSNSPLHF. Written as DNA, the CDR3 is TGCGCCTGGAGGAGTAATTCACCCCTCCACTTT.

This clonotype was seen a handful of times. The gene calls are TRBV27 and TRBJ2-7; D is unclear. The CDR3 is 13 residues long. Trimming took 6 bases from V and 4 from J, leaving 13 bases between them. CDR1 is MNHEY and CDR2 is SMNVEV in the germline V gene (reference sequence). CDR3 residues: CASRRAESYEQYF. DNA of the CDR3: TGTGCCAGCAGACGGGCCGAGAGTTACGAGCAGTACTTC.

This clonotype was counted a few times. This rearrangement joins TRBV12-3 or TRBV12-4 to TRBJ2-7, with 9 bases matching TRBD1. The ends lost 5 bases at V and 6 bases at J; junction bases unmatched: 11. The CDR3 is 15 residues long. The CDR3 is CASSTGQGNLGEQYF. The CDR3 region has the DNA TGTGCCAGCAGTACCGGACAGGGGAATTTGGGCGAGCAGTACTTC.

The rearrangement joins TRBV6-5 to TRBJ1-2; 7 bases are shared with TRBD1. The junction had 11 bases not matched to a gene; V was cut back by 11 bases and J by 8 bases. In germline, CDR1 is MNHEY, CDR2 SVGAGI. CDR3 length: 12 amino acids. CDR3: CACKTGLGGYTF. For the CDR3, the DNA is TGTGCCTGCAAGACAGGGCTCGGCGGCTACACCTTC.

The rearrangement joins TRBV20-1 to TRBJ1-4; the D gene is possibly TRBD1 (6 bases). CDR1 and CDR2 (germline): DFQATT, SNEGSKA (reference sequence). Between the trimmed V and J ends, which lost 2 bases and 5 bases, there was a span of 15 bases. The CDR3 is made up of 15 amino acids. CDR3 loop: CSARSPGAGNEKLFF. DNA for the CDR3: TGCAGTGCTAGATCGCCGGGGGCCGGCAATGAAAAACTGTTTTTT.

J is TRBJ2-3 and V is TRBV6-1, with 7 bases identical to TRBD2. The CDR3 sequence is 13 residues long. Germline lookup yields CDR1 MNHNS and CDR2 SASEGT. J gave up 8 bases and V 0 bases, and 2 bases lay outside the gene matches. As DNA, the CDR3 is TGTGCCAGCAGTGAAGCTTGGGAGGGTACGCAGTATTTT. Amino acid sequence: CASSEAWEGTQYF.

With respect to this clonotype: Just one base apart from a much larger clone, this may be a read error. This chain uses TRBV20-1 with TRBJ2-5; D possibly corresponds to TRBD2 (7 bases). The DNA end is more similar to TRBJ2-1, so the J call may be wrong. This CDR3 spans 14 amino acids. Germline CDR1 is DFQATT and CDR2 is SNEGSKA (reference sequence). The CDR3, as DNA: TGCAGTGCTCCCCGTGGGGGGGCACAAGAGACCCAGTTCTTC. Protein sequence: CSAPRGGAQETQFF.